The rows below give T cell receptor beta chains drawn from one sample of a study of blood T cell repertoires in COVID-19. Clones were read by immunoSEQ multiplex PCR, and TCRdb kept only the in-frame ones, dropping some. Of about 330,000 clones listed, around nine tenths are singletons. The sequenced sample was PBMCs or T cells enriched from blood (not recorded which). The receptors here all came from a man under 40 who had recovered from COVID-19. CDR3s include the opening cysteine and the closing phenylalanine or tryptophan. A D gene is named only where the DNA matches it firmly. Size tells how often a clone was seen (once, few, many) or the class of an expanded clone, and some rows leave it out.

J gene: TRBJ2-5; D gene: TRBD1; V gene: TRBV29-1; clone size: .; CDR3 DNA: TGCAGCGCCTCAACCGGGACAGGGGGGGGAGAGACCCAGTACTTC; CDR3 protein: CSASTGTGGGETQYF
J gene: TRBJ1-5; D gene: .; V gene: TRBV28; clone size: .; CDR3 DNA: TGTGCCAGCAGCCCCAAGGGGATTCAGCATTTT; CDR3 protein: CASSPKGIQHF
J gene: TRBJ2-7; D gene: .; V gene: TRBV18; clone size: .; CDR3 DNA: TGTGCCAGCTCACCGCGACAGTCCTACGAGCAGTACTTC; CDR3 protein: CASSPRQSYEQYF
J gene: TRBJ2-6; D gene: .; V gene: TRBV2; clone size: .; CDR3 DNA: TGTGCCAGCAGTCTAATTTTATACTCTGGGGCCAACGTCCTGACTTTC; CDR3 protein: CASSLILYSGANVLTF
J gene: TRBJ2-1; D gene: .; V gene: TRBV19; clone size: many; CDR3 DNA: TGTGCCAGTAGTGGATCAGGGGCACAGTCCTACAATGAGCAGTTCTTC; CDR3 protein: CASSGSGAQSYNEQFF
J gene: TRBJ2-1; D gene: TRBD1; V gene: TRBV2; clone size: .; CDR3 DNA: TGTGCCAGCGAAGGACAGGGCAATGAGCAGTTCTTC; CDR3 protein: CASEGQGNEQFF
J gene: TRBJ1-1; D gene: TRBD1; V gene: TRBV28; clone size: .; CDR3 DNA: TGTGCCAGCAGTCCAGGGGGCTCGGTTACTGAAGCTTTCTTT; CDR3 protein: CASSPGGSVTEAFF
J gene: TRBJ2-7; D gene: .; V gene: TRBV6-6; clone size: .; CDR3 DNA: TGTGCCAGCAGGAACTCCCTGGAATCGGGCGAGCAGTACTTC; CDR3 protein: CASRNSLESGEQYF
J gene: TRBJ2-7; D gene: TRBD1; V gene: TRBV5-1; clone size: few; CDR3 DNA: TGCGCCAGCAGCCTAGGACAGGGGAAAGGCGAGCAGTACTTC; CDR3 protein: CASSLGQGKGEQYF
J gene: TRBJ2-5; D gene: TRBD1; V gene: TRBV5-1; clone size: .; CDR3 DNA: TGCGCCAGCAGCTCCGACAGGGTAGAGACCCAGTACTTC; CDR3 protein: CASSSDRVETQYF
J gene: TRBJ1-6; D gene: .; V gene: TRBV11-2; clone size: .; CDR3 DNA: TGTGCCAGCAGCCGAGGGCAAGCCGATTCACCCCTCCACTTT; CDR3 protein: CASSRGQADSPLHF
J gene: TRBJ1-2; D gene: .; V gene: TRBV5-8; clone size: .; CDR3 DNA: TGTGCCAGCAGCTTTACAGGGTCCTATGGCTACACCTTC; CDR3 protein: CASSFTGSYGYTF
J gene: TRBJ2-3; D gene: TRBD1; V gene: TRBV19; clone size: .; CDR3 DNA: TGTGCCAGTAGTATAACACAGGGGGCGGGGGATACGCAGTATTTT; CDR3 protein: CASSITQGAGDTQYF
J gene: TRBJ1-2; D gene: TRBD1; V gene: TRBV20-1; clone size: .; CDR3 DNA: TGCAGTGCTAGTGGGGACAGGAGCTACTATGGCTACACCTTC; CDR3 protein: CSASGDRSYYGYTF
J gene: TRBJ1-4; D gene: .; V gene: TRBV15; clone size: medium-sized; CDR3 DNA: TGTGCCACCAGCAGCCCCGCACAGGGAATGGGGTATGAAAAACTGTTTTTT; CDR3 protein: CATSSPAQGMGYEKLFF
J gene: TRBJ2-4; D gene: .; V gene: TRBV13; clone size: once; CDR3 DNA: TGTGCCAGCAGCTCCGCCTCCCTAAGAGACAAAAACATTCAGTACTTC; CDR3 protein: CASSSASLRDKNIQYF
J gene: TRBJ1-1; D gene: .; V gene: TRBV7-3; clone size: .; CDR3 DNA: TGTGCCAGCAGCCCTAAAGCAGCAGGGGTTGAAGCTTTCTTT; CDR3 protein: CASSPKAAGVEAFF
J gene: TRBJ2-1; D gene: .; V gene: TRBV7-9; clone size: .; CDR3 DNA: TGTGCCAGCAGACCCAGACCAGGCTTATACAATGAGCAGTTCTTC; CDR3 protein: CASRPRPGLYNEQFF
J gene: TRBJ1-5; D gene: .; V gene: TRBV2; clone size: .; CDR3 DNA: TGTGCCAGCAGTGAACACCAGTTGAGGAATCAGCCCCAGCATTTT; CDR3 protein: CASSEHQLRNQPQHF
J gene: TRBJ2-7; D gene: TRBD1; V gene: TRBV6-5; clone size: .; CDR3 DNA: TGTGCCAGCAACCACAGGGGGTACGAGCAGTACTTC; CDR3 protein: CASNHRGYEQYF
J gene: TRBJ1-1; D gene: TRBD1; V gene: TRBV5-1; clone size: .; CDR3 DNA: TGCGCCAGCAGCTCAGGACAGGGGGCCTACACTGAAGCTTTCTTT; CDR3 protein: CASSSGQGAYTEAFF
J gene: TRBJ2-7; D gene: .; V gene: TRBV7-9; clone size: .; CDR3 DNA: TGTGCCAGCAGCACGGACAGGGAGGGCGAGCAGTACTTC; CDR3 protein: CASSTDREGEQYF
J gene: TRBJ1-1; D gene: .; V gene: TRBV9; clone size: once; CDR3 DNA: TGTGCCAGCAGCGTAGGTGTGAAGGGGCCGCGGACTGAAGCTTTCTTT; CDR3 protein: CASSVGVKGPRTEAFF
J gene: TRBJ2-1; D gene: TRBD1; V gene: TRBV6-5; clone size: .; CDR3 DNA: TGTGCCAGCAGTCCCGGGACAGGGGTGTTCTTC; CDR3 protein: CASSPGTGVFF
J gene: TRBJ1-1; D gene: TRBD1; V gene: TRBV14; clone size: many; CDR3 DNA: TGTGCCAGCAGCCAACATGGGACAGGGCTTATCGGGGAAGCTTTCTTT; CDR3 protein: CASSQHGTGLIGEAFF
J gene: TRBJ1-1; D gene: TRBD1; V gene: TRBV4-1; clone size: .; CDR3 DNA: TGCGCCAGCAGCCATGCGACAGGGGACACTGAAGCTTTCTTT; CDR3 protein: CASSHATGDTEAFF
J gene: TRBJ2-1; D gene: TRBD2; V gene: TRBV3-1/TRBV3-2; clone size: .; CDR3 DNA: TGTGCCAGCAGCCAAGCTGGGACTAGCGGGGCGTACAATGAGCAGTTCTTC; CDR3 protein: CASSQAGTSGAYNEQFF
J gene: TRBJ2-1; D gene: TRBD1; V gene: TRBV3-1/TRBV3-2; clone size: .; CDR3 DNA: TGTGCCAGCAGCCAAGGGGACAGCTCCTACAATGAGCAGTTCTTC; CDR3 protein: CASSQGDSSYNEQFF
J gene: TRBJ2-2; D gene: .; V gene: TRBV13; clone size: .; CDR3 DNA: TGTGCCAGCAGCTTGGCCAGGGTTTCCACCGGGGAGCTGTTTTTT; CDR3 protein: CASSLARVSTGELFF
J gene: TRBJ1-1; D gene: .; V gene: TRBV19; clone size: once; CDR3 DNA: TGTGCCAGTAGTACCCTGACAGGAGGTGTGTACACTGAAGCTTTCTTT; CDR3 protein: CASSTLTGGVYTEAFF
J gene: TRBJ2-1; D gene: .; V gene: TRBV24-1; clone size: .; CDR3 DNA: TGTGCCACCAGTGATTTCCATTACAATGAGCAGTTCTTC; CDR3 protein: CATSDFHYNEQFF
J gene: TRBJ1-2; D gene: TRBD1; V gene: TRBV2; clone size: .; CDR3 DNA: TGTGCCAGCAGGAACAGGGGCCTTAACTATGGCTACACCTTC; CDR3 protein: CASRNRGLNYGYTF
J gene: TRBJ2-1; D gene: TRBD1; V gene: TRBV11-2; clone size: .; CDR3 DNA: TGTGCCAGCAGCTTGAGGACAGGCTACAATGAGCAGTTCTTC; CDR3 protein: CASSLRTGYNEQFF
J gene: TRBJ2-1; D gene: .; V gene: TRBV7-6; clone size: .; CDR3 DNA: TGTGCCAGCAGCGTCACCTATTACAATGAGCAGTTCTTC; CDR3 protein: CASSVTYYNEQFF
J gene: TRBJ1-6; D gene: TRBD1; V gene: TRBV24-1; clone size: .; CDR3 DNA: TGTGCCACCAGTGATACAGGGGTGGGTTCACCCCTCCACTTT; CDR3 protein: CATSDTGVGSPLHF
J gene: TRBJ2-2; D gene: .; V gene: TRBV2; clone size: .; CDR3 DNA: TGTGCCAGCAGTAGGGGTTACACCGGGGAGCTGTTTTTT; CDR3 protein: CASSRGYTGELFF
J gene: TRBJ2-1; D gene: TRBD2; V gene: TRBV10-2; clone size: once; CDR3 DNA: TGCGCCAGCAGTGCGGCGGGGGGGTACAATGAGCAGTTCTTC; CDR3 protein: CASSAAGGYNEQFF
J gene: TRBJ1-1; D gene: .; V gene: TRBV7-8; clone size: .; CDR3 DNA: TGTGCCAGCAGCCTGAGGCCATTCCCTGAAGCTTTCTTT; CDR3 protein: CASSLRPFPEAFF
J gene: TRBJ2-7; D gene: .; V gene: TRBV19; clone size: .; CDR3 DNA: TGTGCCAGTAAAGGATCCGGGACACCCTCCTACGAGCAGTACTTC; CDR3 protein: CASKGSGTPSYEQYF
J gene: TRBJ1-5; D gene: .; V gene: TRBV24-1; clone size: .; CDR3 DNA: TGTGCCACCAGTGATACGGACAGCGCAAGCAATCAGCCCCAGCATTTT; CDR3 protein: CATSDTDSASNQPQHF
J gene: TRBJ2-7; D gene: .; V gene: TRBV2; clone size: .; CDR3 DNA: TGTGCCAGCAGTGAGGGCAACTCCTACGAGCAGTACTTC; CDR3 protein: CASSEGNSYEQYF
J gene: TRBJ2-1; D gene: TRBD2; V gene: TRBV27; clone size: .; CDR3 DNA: TGTGCCAGCAGTCTAGCGGGGGGTGTGAATGAGCAGTTCTTC; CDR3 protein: CASSLAGGVNEQFF